This is a list of T cell receptor beta chains from one sample in a study of blood T cells in healthy people across ages. Using its own MiXCR run on the 5' RACE reads, TCRdb lists one record per CDR3 protein. Of some 750,000 distinct CDR3 sequences listed, roughly 20% are singletons. The sequenced sample consisted of blood. These receptors all stem from a man between 70 and 80 years old in good health. The CDR3 runs from the conserved cysteine through the conserved F or W. A D gene is named only where the DNA matches it firmly. Only part of the rows carry a size: once, few, many, or a class if the clone is expanded.

v_gene	j_gene	abundance	d_gene	CDR3nt	CDR3aa
TRBV28	TRBJ2-1	few	TRBD2	TGTGCCAGCGACGGACTAGTCGGGCAGTTCTTC	CASDGLVGQFF
TRBV12-3/TRBV12-4	TRBJ2-1	-	-	TGTGCCAGCAGCATAGGGGGGGCCAATGAGCAGTTCTTC	CASSIGGANEQFF
TRBV18	TRBJ2-7	-	-	TGTGCCAGCTCACCACCAGGCACTTCCTACGAGCAGTACTTC	CASSPPGTSYEQYF
TRBV5-1	TRBJ2-3	few	-	TGCGCCAGCAGCTTGGAGCCCATTCGCGGAAGCACAGATACGCAGTATTTT	CASSLEPIRGSTDTQYF
TRBV12-3/TRBV12-4	TRBJ2-5	-	TRBD1	TGTGCCAGCAGTTTAGGGACAGGGTTGGAGACCCAGTACTTC	CASSLGTGLETQYF
TRBV4-3	TRBJ1-3	-	-	TGCGCCAGCAGCCAAGATCTTGGGACGCGCCCCGGAAACACCATATATTTT	CASSQDLGTRPGNTIYF
TRBV6-2/TRBV6-3	TRBJ2-1	few	TRBD2	TGTGCCAGCAGCCTGCGGGGGGGCCTGCCCTACAATGAGCAGTTCTTC	CASSLRGGLPYNEQFF
TRBV29-1	TRBJ1-4	few	-	TGCAGCGCCCGACAGGATAATGAAAAACTGTTTTTT	CSARQDNEKLFF
TRBV6-6	TRBJ2-3	few	TRBD2	TGTGCCAGCAGCCTGCGACTTAGCGGGGGAACAGATACGCAGTATTTT	CASSLRLSGGTDTQYF
TRBV15	TRBJ2-5	few	-	TGTGCCACCAGGGACCGGGTTTCGAACGCACAAGAGACCCAGTACTTC	CATRDRVSNAQETQYF
TRBV3-1	TRBJ1-4	few	-	TGTGCCAGCAGCCGAGGGGGGGGCACAACTAATGAAAAACTGTTTTTT	CASSRGGGTTNEKLFF
TRBV3-1	TRBJ2-3	few	TRBD2	TGTGCCACAAAACTAGCGCCTAGCACAGATACGCAGTATTTT	CATKLAPSTDTQYF
TRBV28	TRBJ2-3	few	-	TGTGCCAGCAGTCAAGGGGGGAGTACGCAGTATTTT	CASSQGGSTQYF
TRBV6-1	TRBJ2-3	-	TRBD1	TGTGCCAGCAGTGAGTGGGACAGTCCCACAGATACGCAGTATTTT	CASSEWDSPTDTQYF
TRBV6-5	TRBJ2-7	-	-	TGTGCCAGCAGTTACTCGAGCCAGGAGTCCTACGAGCAGTACTTC	CASSYSSQESYEQYF
TRBV6-1	TRBJ1-1	few	TRBD1	TGTGCCAGCAGTGAACAACCGGGACAGGGGGCAAATGAAGCTTTCTTT	CASSEQPGQGANEAFF
TRBV18	TRBJ1-3	few	-	TGTGCCAGCTCACCCGGAACCCTCCGGGCTGGAAACACCATATATTTT	CASSPGTLRAGNTIYF
TRBV2	TRBJ2-3	once	TRBD2	TGTGCCAGCAGTCTCGGGCTAGCGGGAACCGCTAGCACAGATACGCAGTATTTT	CASSLGLAGTASTDTQYF
TRBV2	TRBJ2-5	many	-	TGTGCCAGCAGTGAACTGAGGGGAGTGGAGACCCAGTACTTC	CASSELRGVETQYF
TRBV3-1	TRBJ1-1	-	-	TGTGCCAGCAGCCAGGGGGACACGAACACTGAAGCTTTCTTT	CASSQGDTNTEAFF
TRBV3-1	TRBJ2-5	few	-	TGTGCCAGCAGCCGCGAAGGGACTCTTGCAAAAGAGACCCAGTACTTC	CASSREGTLAKETQYF
TRBV3-1	TRBJ1-4	few	-	TGTGCCAGCAGCCGGGCAGTGACAACTGAAAAACTGTTTTTT	CASSRAVTTEKLFF
TRBV6-1	TRBJ2-1	-	-	TGTGCCAACAGTGATTCCGGGGGACGTATCTATGAGCAGTTCTTC	CANSDSGGRIYEQFF
TRBV15	TRBJ2-3	once	TRBD2	TGTGCCACCTCGTCCGGGACTAAAAACACAGATACGCAGTATTTT	CATSSGTKNTDTQYF
TRBV20-1	TRBJ1-1	-	-	TGCAGTGCTAGAGTGGGACACGCGAACACTGAAGCTTTCTTT	CSARVGHANTEAFF